Below are 11 T cell receptor beta chains sequenced from a single sample in a study of post-analysis software for immune sequencing data. Overall study results and limits: TRBV5-6, TRBV5-1 and TRBV20-1 belonged to a set of about 5 TRBV segments that were more frequent in patients than controls.

These receptors are not linked to any known antigen. Unique-molecular-identifier-tagged TCR beta cDNA libraries were used. TCRdb analysed the PCR reads with MiXCR anew, one entry per CDR3 protein. The sample carries about 540,000 distinct CDR3 sequences, 34% recorded once. Sequenced: blood. The receptor set was obtained from a girl aged 2-17 years with multiple sclerosis.

V usage is TRBV3-1 and J usage is TRBJ1-2, with no clear D. Trimming removed 3 bases from V and 5 bases from J, with 13 bases in between. CDR1 and CDR2 (germline): LGHDT, YNNKEL (reference sequence). This CDR3 has 14 residues. CDR3 DNA sequence: TGTGCCAGCAGCCAGGCAGATCCTATTTATGGCTACACCTTC. Translation gives CASSQADPIYGYTF. The whole variable domain, filled in from reference TRBV3-1 and TRBJ1-2, reads DTAVSQTPKYLVTQMGNDKSIKCEQNLGHDTMYWYKQDSKKFLKIMFSYNNKELIINETVPNRFSPKSPDKAHLNLHINSLELGDSAVYFCASSQADPIYGYTFGSGTRLTVV.

This clonotype was found a few times. DNA of the CDR3: TGCGCCAGCAGTCTGCCTCAGCGGGGGGGCACAGATACGCAGTATTTT. Its translation: CASSLPQRGGTDTQYF. The chain links TRBV4-1 to TRBJ2-3; 9 bases fit TRBD2. From germline, CDR1 is MGHRA and CDR2 YSYEKL. The CDR3 covers 16 residues. Trimming took 6 bases from V and 1 from J; bases not matched to a gene: 8.

As for this clonotype: A read error may produce the germline difference seen at one junction end. This chain joins TRBV29-1 and TRBJ2-3, with D perhaps TRBD2 (5 bases). CDR3 size: 15 residues. Germline CDR1 reads SQVTM; CDR2 reads ANQGSEA. The CDR3 is CSVEIGISMADTQYF. As DNA, the CDR3 is TGTAGCGTTGAAATAGGCATATCTATGGCAGATACGCAGTATTTT.

The chain is built from TRBV20-1 and TRBJ2-7; possible D gene TRBD1, 5 bases. This CDR3 spans 17 amino acids. Germline V gene lookup returns CDR1 DFQATT and CDR2 SNEGSKA (reference sequence). Trimming took 1 base from V and 3 from J, leaving 22 bases between them. CDR3 DNA: TGCAGTGCTAGAGGGGAAGCCAGGGATATAACCTTCTACGAGCAGTACTTC. Translation: CSARGEARDITFYEQYF.

The chain recombines TRBV5-1 with TRBJ2-1, with D hard to call. The CDR3 loop spans 17 amino acids. From germline, CDR1 is SGHRS and CDR2 YFSETQ. V was trimmed by 4 bases and J by 0 bases, leaving 17 bases between them. The CDR3 coding sequence is TGCGCCAGCAGCCCCACTATGGGTTCCGGCTCCTACAATGAGCAGTTCTTC. Translation gives CASSPTMGSGSYNEQFF.

V gene TRBV5-1 combines with J gene TRBJ2-5, with D unresolved. Trimming took 4 bases from V and 4 from J, leaving 17 bases between them. This CDR3 has 15 amino acids. Per germline, CDR1 SGHRS and CDR2 YFSETQ. For the CDR3, the DNA is TGCGCCAGCAGCCGGCACGGTCAGCTAGGAGAGACCCAGTACTTC. Protein: CASSRHGQLGETQYF.

This clonotype was counted between two and nine times. V usage is TRBV7-9 and J usage is TRBJ2-4; 16 positions match TRBD2. The CDR3 runs to 18 residues. V lost 5 bases to trimming and J lost 3 bases; unmatched junction nucleotides: 7. Germline-derived CDR1 and CDR2 are SEHNR and FQNEAQ (reference sequence). CDR3 in amino acids: CASSGPGLAGGIKNIQYF. The CDR3 DNA reads as TGTGCCAGCAGCGGTCCGGGACTAGCGGGGGGGATCAAAAACATTCAGTACTTC.

This sequence joins TRBV29-1 and TRBJ2-3; TRBD2 matches 9 bases. The germline V gene has CDR1 SQVTM and CDR2 ANQGSEA. The CDR3 is 14 residues long. After removal of 7 bases from V and 6 bases from J, the junction contained 11 bases not matched to a gene. The CDR3 here is CSAGGLAGLDTQYF. The CDR3 nucleotides read TGCAGCGCTGGGGGTCTAGCGGGGTTGGATACGCAGTATTTT.

This clonotype was observed at least ten times. The chain couples TRBV24-1 to TRBJ2-5; 7 positions agree with TRBD1. The junction had 9 bases not matched to a gene; V was cut back by 5 bases and J by 1 base. The germline V gene encodes CDR1 KGHDR and CDR2 SFDVKD. This CDR3 is 16 amino acids long. CDR3 region: CATSGPTGVGQETQYF. CDR3 coding DNA: TGTGCCACCAGTGGACCTACAGGGGTCGGCCAAGAGACCCAGTACTTC.

V gene TRBV20-1 combines with J gene TRBJ2-7, with D tentatively TRBD2 (6 bases). Germline CDR1 reads DFQATT; CDR2 reads SNEGSKA (reference sequence). V lost 3 bases, J lost 2 bases, and 17 bases lay in between. The CDR3 length is 15 residues. The CDR3 nucleotides are TGCAGTGCTAGCCCCTCGAGGAGGGGTACCTACGAGCAGTACTTC. This codes for CSASPSRRGTYEQYF.

The rearrangement joins TRBV24-1 to TRBJ2-5, with D tentatively TRBD1 or TRBD2 (5 bases each). Trimming cost V 4 bases and J 11 bases, with 25 bases left between them. This CDR3 has 16 amino acids. Per germline, CDR1 KGHDR and CDR2 SFDVKD. The CDR3 DNA is TGTGCCACCAGTGACCCAGGGAAATTATCCTCCGGGGAGCAGTACTTC. Protein sequence: CATSDPGKLSSGEQYF.